This passage covers 13 T cell receptor beta chains from one sample sequenced in a study of identical twins. MiXCR, run by TCRdb on the 5' RACE reads, gives a single entry per CDR3 protein. The sample lists more than 250,000 distinct CDR3 sequences, under 9% occurring once. The same data also contributed to another study, on yellow fever vaccine responses in identical twins.

Source material: memory (CD45RO+) T cells sorted from blood. All receptors come from a woman between 18 and 30 years old in good health.

The chain joins TRBV27 to TRBJ1-5, with D uncertain. CDR1 and CDR2 from the germline V gene are MNHEY and SMNVEV (reference sequence). V was pared by 3 bases and J by 5 bases, with 11 bases between. This CDR3 contains 14 residues. The CDR3 sequence: CASSLFGLDQPQHF. CDR3 nucleotides: TGTGCCAGCAGTTTGTTTGGGTTGGATCAGCCCCAGCATTTT.

This clonotype was recorded at least ten times. The CDR3 DNA follows: TGCAGCGTTGGCTACAGTTTCAATGAGCAGTTCTTC. This codes for CSVGYSFNEQFF. The V gene is TRBV29-1, the J gene TRBJ2-1; D unresolved. The CDR3 runs to 12 residues. V was shortened by 4 bases and J by 6 bases, with 10 bases between the two germline ends. Germline V gene data show CDR1 as SQVTM and CDR2 as ANQGSEA.

This chain uses TRBV18 with TRBJ2-7; 7 bases match TRBD1. The germline V gene encodes CDR1 KGHSH and CDR2 LQKENI. V trimming: 5 bases; J trimming: 3 bases; junction bases outside the gene matches: 10. There are 15 residues in the CDR3. CDR3 sequence: CASSTRQGQLYEQYF. DNA for the CDR3: TGTGCCAGCTCAACACGACAGGGCCAACTCTACGAGCAGTACTTC.

This clonotype was seen a few times. J is TRBJ2-1 and V is TRBV20-1, with 10 bases that match TRBD2. This CDR3 has 17 amino acids. The V gene end was trimmed by 3 bases and the J gene end by 7 bases; junction bases not matched to a gene: 15. Germline loops: CDR1 DFQATT, CDR2 SNEGSKA (reference sequence). The CDR3 reads CSASSAGGSIFLNEQFF. CDR3 nucleotide sequence: TGCAGTGCTAGTTCAGCGGGGGGGAGCATTTTTCTTAATGAGCAGTTCTTC.

This clonotype came up many times. The chain couples TRBV5-1 to TRBJ2-7, with 11 bases matching TRBD1. This CDR3 is 16 amino acids long. The germline V gene encodes CDR1 SGHRS and CDR2 YFSETQ. Trimming removed 3 bases from V and 6 bases from J; junction bases left unmatched: 11. The CDR3 loop is CASSSHLGTGGSEQYF. Here the CDR3 DNA reads TGCGCCAGCAGCTCCCACCTCGGGACAGGGGGAAGCGAGCAGTACTTC.

There are many counts of this clonotype. The chain employs TRBV24-1 and TRBJ2-2; TRBD1 is a possible D gene (6 bases). This CDR3 is built from 13 residues. Germline V gives CDR1 KGHDR, CDR2 SFDVKD. V was shortened by 9 bases and J by 4 bases, with 11 bases between the two germline ends. The CDR3 coding sequence is TGTGCCACCGGCACAGGGATCACCGGGGAGCTGTTTTTT. Translated, it gives CATGTGITGELFF.

The table lists this clonotype with a few counts. The genes are TRBV3-1 and TRBJ2-3; a possible D gene is TRBD2 (5 bases). The V gene's germline CDR1 is LGHDT and CDR2 YNNKEL (reference sequence). The ends were cut back, 8 bases at V and 2 bases at J, with 8 bases in the middle. The CDR3 has 12 amino acids. CDR3 coding DNA: TGTGCCAGCGAGGGTTCCACAGATACGCAGTATTTT. This codes for CASEGSTDTQYF.

J is TRBJ1-6 and V is TRBV5-1; no definite D call. The CDR3 loop spans 14 amino acids. Between the trimmed V and J ends, which lost 0 bases and 8 bases, there was a span of 9 bases. Germline CDR1 and CDR2: SGHRS and YFSETQ. The CDR3 reads CASSLGSIYSPLHF. The CDR3 DNA is TGCGCCAGCAGCTTGGGTTCGATTTATTCACCCCTCCACTTT.

This clonotype was found many times. V gene TRBV5-5 combines with J gene TRBJ2-2, with D maybe TRBD2 (5 bases). V dropped 4 bases and J dropped 4 bases, with 14 bases sitting between them. Germline CDR1 SGHKS, CDR2 YYEKEE (reference sequence). The CDR3 is made up of 15 amino acids. The CDR3: CASSDRAGGTGELFF. CDR3 sequence (DNA): TGTGCCAGCAGCGACCGGGCCGGAGGCACCGGGGAGCTGTTTTTT.

The chain recombines TRBV12-3 or TRBV12-4 with TRBJ1-2; possible D gene TRBD1, 5 bases. This CDR3 has 15 amino acids. Trimming removed 0 bases from V and 4 bases from J, with 12 bases in between. CDR3 loop: CASSLAERQGYGYTF. The CDR3 DNA reads as TGTGCCAGCAGTTTAGCAGAGAGGCAGGGCTATGGCTACACCTTC.

The CDR3 DNA sequence: TGTGCCAGCAGCCAATACCGGGGACCAAACACCGGGGAGCTGTTTTTT. Its protein product is CASSQYRGPNTGELFF. V usage is TRBV14 and J usage is TRBJ2-2; D possibly matches TRBD1 or TRBD2 (5 bases each). The CDR3 consists of 16 residues. V was clipped by 2 bases and J by 2 bases, with 12 bases between them. CDR1 is SGHDN and CDR2 is FVKESK in the germline V gene.

The rearrangement uses TRBV5-5 and TRBJ2-3; tentative D call: TRBD2 (5 bases). The CDR3 sequence is 15 residues long. CDR1 SGHKS and CDR2 YYEKEE come from the germline V gene (reference sequence). The ends were cut back, 6 bases at V and 7 bases at J, with 21 bases in the middle. CDR3 DNA: TGTGCCAGCACCCCCGGTGAGGGTCCGGTCTATACGCAGTATTTT. Its translation is CASTPGEGPVYTQYF.

This clonotype was counted at least ten times. The CDR3, as DNA: TGTGCCACCGGTAACACCGGGGAGCTGTTTTTT. This codes for CATGNTGELFF. The chain uses TRBV24-1 and TRBJ2-2; the D is unclear. The CDR3 runs to 11 residues. The V gene lost 9 bases and the J gene lost 2 bases, with 3 bases spanning the gap. Germline V gives CDR1 KGHDR, CDR2 SFDVKD.